This TCR beta chain derives from a study of cytomegalovirus exposure and HLA in healthy donors. V gave up 6 bases and J gave up 9 bases, with 18 bases separating them. The CDR3 runs 14 residues. Per the germline V gene, CDR1 is LNHDA and CDR2 is SQIVND (reference sequence). Primers included in the PCR were 60 Vbeta and 13 Jbeta primers. The assay was immunoSEQ multiplex PCR, and TCRdb's table has in-frame clones only and misses some. The sample contains under 200,000 clones, roughly 90% of which appear only once. The specimen was PBMCs. This receptor was taken from a woman between 18 and 29 years old in good health and CMV-seronegative. The chain joins TRBV19 to TRBJ2-1, with a possible D match to TRBD2 (5 bases). The CDR3 sequence: CASSGATRTVEQFF. The CDR3 DNA reads as TGTGCCAGTAGCGGAGCAACTAGAACGGTTGAGCAGTTCTTC.